This T cell receptor (beta chain) originates from a study of blood T cell repertoires in COVID-19. As for the study in general: T cells, B-cell-depleted T cells, or PBMCs provided the cDNA or gDNA that served as material.

This study enrolled people aged about 18 to 100 from under 25 US geographic areas. Cohort 3 recovered donors had two negative PCRs, clearance, or symptom resolution. The CDR3 spans 13 residues. Trimming cost V 8 bases and J 5 bases; bases outside gene matches: 7. In germline, CDR1 is MDHEN, CDR2 SYDVKM. Original handling: Amplification of reference gene primers was used by the study to estimate nucleated cell counts. TCRdb's copy holds only in-frame clones and misses some; the assay was immunoSEQ multiplex PCR. That table gives V, J and clone size, and the DNA gave D and trimming. The table records around 250,000 clones, more than 85% of them present only once.

The sample comprised PBMCs or T cells enriched from blood (not recorded which). The sequence came from a woman between 45 and 60 years old who had recovered from COVID-19. The V call is TRBV28, the J call TRBJ1-1; 8 bases are a match to TRBD1. The CDR3 is CASPQTGATEAFF. The CDR3 DNA reads TGTGCCAGCCCGCAGACAGGGGCTACTGAAGCTTTCTTT.